This T cell receptor beta chain was documented in a study of T cells in tuberculosis. Study-level information: This South African cohort compared adolescents with or without latent tuberculosis against adults with active tuberculosis.

Only in-frame clones appear in the TCRdb table, and some are missing; sequencing was by immunoSEQ multiplex PCR. The sample comprises over 30,000 clones, about 97% of which are singletons, and approximately 5.8% rests with the top ten. Tuberculin skin test and IGRA determined adolescents' latent tuberculosis status at entry. Unsorted cryopreserved PBMC were sequenced, averaging approximately 100,000 T cells per clinical donor. The CDR3 sequence is 15 residues long. Germline V gene sequence: CDR1 SGDLS, CDR2 YYNGEE. Trimming cost V 4 bases and J 2 bases, with 14 bases left between them. V gene TRBV9 combines with J gene TRBJ2-3; D possibly corresponds to TRBD2 (6 bases). This receptor was obtained from a donor aged 10-29 years with latent tuberculosis or without tuberculosis infection. The specimen sequenced was PBMCs. CDR3 sequence (DNA): TGTGCCAGCAGCTTACATAGCGGAGACACAGATACGCAGTATTTT. Encoded protein: CASSLHSGDTDTQYF.